This T cell receptor (beta chain) came from a study of T cell responses to AZD1222 COVID-19 vaccine (dated by TCRdb to 2020 to 2023). Background for the entire study: A total of 230 to 250 trial participants underwent TCR sequencing, of whom some 210 received two doses of AZD1222 and about 26 received two doses of the MenACWY control vaccine. Trial participants were enrolled by age into subgroups of 18-55, 56-69 and 70-plus years, and around 150, 29 and 61 TCR-sequenced participants, respectively, were included in these subgroups. Paper-wide results and their limitations: After two AZD1222 doses, spike-specific TCR breadth and depth were significantly higher than at day 0 and than in MenACWY recipients. Because no day 14 peak-response samples were available, the repertoires could be characterized only after the peak T cell response. Only five to seven AZD1222 recipients were SARS-CoV-2 seropositive at baseline, limiting conclusions about previously exposed vaccinees. Participants were mostly white British, with more females than males. The authors suggested clonal diversity may have been underestimated. Reportedly, close to half of the unique spike-specific TCRs recognized epitopes lying outside the regions that are mutated in the B.1.351 and B.1.1.7 variants. Vaccine-associated CD4 TCRs spanned the whole spike protein, with dominant responses in regions 160-218 and 743-854. In the small 56-69-year group, the increase in depth fell short of significance, most likely because of low power.

Sequences MRHNA (CDR1) and SNTAGT (CDR2) are obtained from the germline V gene. After removal of 5 bases from V and 6 bases from J, the junction retains 5 bases not matched to a gene. The CDR3, cysteine through phenylalanine, is 14 amino acids long. This entry keeps only the CDR3 DNA: 42 bases, framed from base 1. The time point label corresponds to: about 28 days (+/-7) after the second vaccine dose. AZD1222 recipients whose second dose came at about 4 weeks and those whose second dose came at about 12 weeks were combined into one group, since spike-specific TCR depth and breadth did not differ between the two schedules. Samples from vaccinated people were obtained from the UK trials COV001 and COV002, which included a single-blind randomized controlled phase 2/3 trial of AZD1222 (ChAdOx1 nCoV-19) in healthy adults. For TCRbeta chain sequencing, PBMC samples were collected from trial participants at day 0 and at day 28 after the second dose.

As regards this clone: Its antigen remains undetermined. No base qualities exist here, and no much larger clone lies one base off it.

The CDR3 regions of human TCRbeta chains were subjected to immunosequencing. Per the authors' processing: TCRs in the repertoires were compared against a reference library of SARS-CoV-2-specific TCRs that had been generated with the MIRA antigen-specificity platform. Breadth was defined as the fraction of unique TCRs that were SARS-CoV-2-associated, and depth was defined as the fraction of total T cells that were SARS-CoV-2-associated. Using the MIRA data, each spike-specific TCR was mapped to the spike region that the TCR reacts to and placed in a CD4 or CD8 class. Log10-transformed breadth and depth values were compared by one-way ANOVA with Sidak's multiple comparisons tests. TCRdb limited this immuneACCESS table to in-frame rearrangements with V and J called. A share of clones is missing; checked studies link under half to unresolved V genes, and the rest is unexplained. Clone size and the V and J calls come from that table; the DNA yielded D and trimming. Within this sample are about 81,000 clones, with 90% of them counted one time only. Approximately 5% of the sample goes to the ten largest clones.

Sequencing was performed on peripheral blood, taken 28 days after the second AZD1222 dose. This TCR was sampled from an adult who received the AZD1222 COVID-19 vaccine. Recombination joined TRBV6-4 with TRBJ1-5; 9 bases in between match TRBD1. The CDR3: CASSPSQGAQPQHF. The sequence in DNA is TGTGCCAGCAGTCCCTCACAGGGGGCTCAGCCCCAGCATTTT.